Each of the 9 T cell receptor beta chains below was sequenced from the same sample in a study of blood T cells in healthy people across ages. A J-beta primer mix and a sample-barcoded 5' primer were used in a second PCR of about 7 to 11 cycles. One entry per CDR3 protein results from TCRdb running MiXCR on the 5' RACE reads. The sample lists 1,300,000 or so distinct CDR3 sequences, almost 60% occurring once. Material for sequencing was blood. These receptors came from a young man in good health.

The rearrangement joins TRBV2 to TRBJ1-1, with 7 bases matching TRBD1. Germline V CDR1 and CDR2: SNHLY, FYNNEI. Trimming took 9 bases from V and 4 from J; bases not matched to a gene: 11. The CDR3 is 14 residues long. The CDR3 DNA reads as TGTGCCAGAACGGCCACAGGGGAAGGCACTGAAGCTTTCTTT. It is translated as CARTATGEGTEAFF.

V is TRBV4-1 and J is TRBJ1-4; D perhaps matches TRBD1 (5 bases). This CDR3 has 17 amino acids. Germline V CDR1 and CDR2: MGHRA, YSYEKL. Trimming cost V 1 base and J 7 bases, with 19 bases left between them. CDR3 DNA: TGCGCCAGCAGCCAAGTTTTAGCGGTGGGGGTCAGTGAAAAACTGTTTTTT. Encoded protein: CASSQVLAVGVSEKLFF.

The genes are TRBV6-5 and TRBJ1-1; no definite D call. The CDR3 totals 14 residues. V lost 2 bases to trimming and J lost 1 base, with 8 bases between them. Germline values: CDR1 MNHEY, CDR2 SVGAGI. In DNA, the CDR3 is TGTGCCAGCAGTTACCGATGGGGGAACACTGAAGCTTTCTTT. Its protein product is CASSYRWGNTEAFF.

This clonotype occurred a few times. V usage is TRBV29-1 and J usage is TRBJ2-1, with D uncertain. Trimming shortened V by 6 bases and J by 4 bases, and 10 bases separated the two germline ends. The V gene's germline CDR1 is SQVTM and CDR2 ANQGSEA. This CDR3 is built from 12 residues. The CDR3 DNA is TGCAGCGTGGCGACAATTTACAATGAGCAGTTCTTC. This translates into CSVATIYNEQFF.

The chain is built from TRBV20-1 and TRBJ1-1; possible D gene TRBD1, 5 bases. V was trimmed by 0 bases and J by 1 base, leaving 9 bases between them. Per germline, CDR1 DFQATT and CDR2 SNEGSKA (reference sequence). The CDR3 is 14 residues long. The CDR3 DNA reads TGCAGTGCTAGAGATCTGGGGCGGAACACTGAAGCTTTCTTT. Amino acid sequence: CSARDLGRNTEAFF.

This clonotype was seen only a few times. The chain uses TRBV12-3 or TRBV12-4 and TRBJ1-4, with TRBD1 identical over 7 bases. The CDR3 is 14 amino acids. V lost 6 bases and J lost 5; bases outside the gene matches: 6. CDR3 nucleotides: TGTGCCAGCAGCCTGGGACAGACAAATGAAAAACTGTTTTTT. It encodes CASSLGQTNEKLFF.

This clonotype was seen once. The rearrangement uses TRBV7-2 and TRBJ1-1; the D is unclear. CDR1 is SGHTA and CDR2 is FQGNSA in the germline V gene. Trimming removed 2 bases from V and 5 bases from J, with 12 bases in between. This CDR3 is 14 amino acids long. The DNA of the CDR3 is TGTGCCAGCAGCTTACAGCCAGAAGGGACTGAAGCTTTCTTT. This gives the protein CASSLQPEGTEAFF.

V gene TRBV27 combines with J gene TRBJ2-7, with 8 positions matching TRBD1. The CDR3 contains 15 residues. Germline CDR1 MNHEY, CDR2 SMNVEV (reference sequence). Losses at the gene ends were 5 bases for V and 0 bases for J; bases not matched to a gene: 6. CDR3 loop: CASSGSGTGSYEQYF. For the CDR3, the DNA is TGTGCCAGCAGTGGATCCGGGACAGGCTCCTACGAGCAGTACTTC.

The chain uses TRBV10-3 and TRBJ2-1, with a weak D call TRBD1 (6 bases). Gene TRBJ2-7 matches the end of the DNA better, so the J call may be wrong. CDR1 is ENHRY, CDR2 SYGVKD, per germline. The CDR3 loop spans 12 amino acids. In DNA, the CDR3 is TGTGCCATCAGCGGGGACACCTACGAGCAGTACTTC. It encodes CAISGDTYEQYF.